The subject of this entry is one TCR beta chain. As yet, its antigen is unknown. This sample was taken from a study of radiation and T cells in renal cell carcinoma. Study as a whole: Nephrectomy followed 15 Gy stereotactic body radiation by 4 weeks. Study-level findings and limits: Top tumor clonotypes rose in blood 2 weeks post-radiation, then contracted.

The assay was immunoSEQ multiplex PCR, and TCRdb's table has in-frame clones only and misses some. The sample has under 25,000 clones, approximately 80% seen once. The CDR3 sequence is 13 residues long. From germline, CDR1 is SEHNR and CDR2 FQNEAQ (reference sequence). Trimming left V 6 bases short and J 4 bases short, with 13 bases between. Noted time point: baseline pretreatment blood. Treatment noted: 15 Gy SBRT to primary tumor, nephrectomy 4 weeks later. V is TRBV7-9 and J is TRBJ2-7; D is uncertain. This receptor was obtained from a man aged 60 to 69 with renal cell carcinoma. The specimen was blood, collected from a patient whose treatment included radiotherapy and nephrectomy. CDR3 sequence: CASSFRERYEQYF. Written as DNA, the CDR3 is TGTGCCAGCAGTTTTAGGGAACGGTACGAGCAGTACTTC.